This is a list of T cell receptor beta chains from one sample in a study of Graves' ophthalmopathy and Graves' hyperthyroidism. TCRdb itself ran the multiplex PCR reads through MiXCR, one entry per CDR3 protein. The sample holds about 480,000 distinct CDR3 sequences, roughly 14% seen once. Material: blood. These receptors all stem from a woman aged 25 to 39 with Graves' ophthalmopathy. Each CDR3 is given with its conserved first and last residue. A D gene is named only where the DNA matches it firmly. Clone size is stated in some rows and not others, as once, few, many or a class when expanded.

cdr3_nt: TGCAGTGCTATTCTCCGGGACAGGTTCGATCAGCCCCAGCATTTT; cdr3_aa: CSAILRDRFDQPQHF; v_call: TRBV20-1; j_call: TRBJ1-5; d_call: TRBD1; clone_size: many
cdr3_nt: TGTGCCAGCAGGATCCAGGGGATGAACACTGAAGCTTTCTTT; cdr3_aa: CASRIQGMNTEAFF; v_call: TRBV6-1; j_call: TRBJ1-1; d_call: -; clone_size: -
cdr3_nt: TGTGCCAGCAGTTTCCTACCTAGTTGGCTAGCGGGAGACGAGCAGTACTTC; cdr3_aa: CASSFLPSWLAGDEQYF; v_call: TRBV2; j_call: TRBJ2-7; d_call: TRBD2; clone_size: few
cdr3_nt: TGTGCCAGCAGCTTAGCGTTGAGGGGACGGGAGACCCAGTACTTC; cdr3_aa: CASSLALRGRETQYF; v_call: TRBV7-9; j_call: TRBJ2-5; d_call: -; clone_size: many
cdr3_nt: TGTGCCAGCAGCACAGGGACCTATAATTCACCCCTCCACTTT; cdr3_aa: CASSTGTYNSPLHF; v_call: TRBV2; j_call: TRBJ1-6; d_call: -; clone_size: many
cdr3_nt: TGTGCCAGCAGAGAGGGACAGGGCAATAATTCACCCCTCCACTTT; cdr3_aa: CASREGQGNNSPLHF; v_call: TRBV25-1; j_call: TRBJ1-6; d_call: TRBD1; clone_size: many
cdr3_nt: TGCAGTGCTAGCAAGGGAAGCATGAACACTGAAGCTTTCTTT; cdr3_aa: CSASKGSMNTEAFF; v_call: TRBV20-1; j_call: TRBJ1-1; d_call: -; clone_size: many
cdr3_nt: TGTGCCAGCTGCCTCGGATCAACAAACTACGAGCAGTACTTC; cdr3_aa: CASCLGSTNYEQYF; v_call: TRBV12-3/TRBV12-4; j_call: TRBJ2-7; d_call: -; clone_size: many
cdr3_nt: TGCAGTGCTAGGACCGACCTACCCGAGCAGTACTTC; cdr3_aa: CSARTDLPEQYF; v_call: TRBV20-1; j_call: TRBJ2-7; d_call: -; clone_size: many
cdr3_nt: TGTGCCAGCAGCCTGGCGACAGCTGGCTACACCTTC; cdr3_aa: CASSLATAGYTF; v_call: TRBV7-9; j_call: TRBJ1-2; d_call: -; clone_size: -
cdr3_nt: TGCGCCAAGCGAGCGGGTTACGAGCAGTACTTC; cdr3_aa: CAKRAGYEQYF; v_call: TRBV5-1; j_call: TRBJ2-7; d_call: -; clone_size: many
cdr3_nt: TGTGCCAGCAGCTCAAGGGCTAGGGAGACCCAGTACTTC; cdr3_aa: CASSSRARETQYF; v_call: TRBV11-2; j_call: TRBJ2-5; d_call: -; clone_size: few
cdr3_nt: TGTGCCAGCAGGTCTGGTGTGGGGGGAGGCACTGAAGCTTTCTTT; cdr3_aa: CASRSGVGGGTEAFF; v_call: TRBV7-6; j_call: TRBJ1-1; d_call: -; clone_size: -
cdr3_nt: TGTGCCAGCAGCTTAGATGGGGTTTCCCTAGCCAAAAACATTCAGTACTTC; cdr3_aa: CASSLDGVSLAKNIQYF; v_call: TRBV11-3; j_call: TRBJ2-4; d_call: -; clone_size: many
cdr3_nt: TGTGCCAGCGACACACAATTGAACACTGAAGCTTTCTTT; cdr3_aa: CASDTQLNTEAFF; v_call: TRBV6-1; j_call: TRBJ1-1; d_call: -; clone_size: many
cdr3_nt: TGCAGTGCTAGAAGGCGGGGGGGCCTAAGGTACGAGCAGTACTTC; cdr3_aa: CSARRRGGLRYEQYF; v_call: TRBV20-1; j_call: TRBJ2-7; d_call: TRBD2; clone_size: many
cdr3_nt: TGTGCCAGCAGTTATCAACAGCTCTACGAGCAGTACTTC; cdr3_aa: CASSYQQLYEQYF; v_call: TRBV6-2/TRBV6-3; j_call: TRBJ2-7; d_call: -; clone_size: many
cdr3_nt: TGTGCCAGCAGTTACATAGGGGGTAAACAGGGCACCGGGGAGCTGTTTTTT; cdr3_aa: CASSYIGGKQGTGELFF; v_call: TRBV6-5; j_call: TRBJ2-2; d_call: -; clone_size: -
cdr3_nt: TGTGCCAGCAGCTCCAGGGCAGCGACCACCGGGGAGCTGTTTTTT; cdr3_aa: CASSSRAATTGELFF; v_call: TRBV14; j_call: TRBJ2-2; d_call: -; clone_size: many
cdr3_nt: TGTGCCAGCAGCTTAGCTTATCTCAATTCCAAAAACATTAAGTACTTC; cdr3_aa: CASSLAYLNSKNIKYF; v_call: TRBV7-2; j_call: TRBJ2-4; d_call: -; clone_size: -
cdr3_nt: TGTGCCAGCAGTGACAAGGGGGAAACTGAAGCTTTCTTT; cdr3_aa: CASSDKGETEAFF; v_call: TRBV6-4; j_call: TRBJ1-1; d_call: -; clone_size: many
cdr3_nt: TGTGCCAGCAGAACCTTACAGGGGTCGAACACCGGGGAGCTGTTTTTT; cdr3_aa: CASRTLQGSNTGELFF; v_call: TRBV12-3/TRBV12-4; j_call: TRBJ2-2; d_call: TRBD1; clone_size: many
cdr3_nt: TGTGCCAGCAGCACGATTTACGGGGGCACTCAAGAGACCCAGTACTTC; cdr3_aa: CASSTIYGGTQETQYF; v_call: TRBV5-6; j_call: TRBJ2-5; d_call: -; clone_size: -
cdr3_nt: TGTGCCAGCAGTTCTACAGGGGGCCCTAACACTGAAGCTTTCTTT; cdr3_aa: CASSSTGGPNTEAFF; v_call: TRBV12-3/TRBV12-4; j_call: TRBJ1-1; d_call: TRBD1; clone_size: many
cdr3_nt: TGCAGTGCTACCTGGGGGGCATCCTATGGCTACACCTTC; cdr3_aa: CSATWGASYGYTF; v_call: TRBV20-1; j_call: TRBJ1-2; d_call: -; clone_size: -